The sequence of this T cell receptor (beta chain) was determined in a study of T cells after yellow fever vaccination. Germline values: CDR1 KGHSH, CDR2 LQKENI. The germline V and J ends were trimmed by 6 bases and 1 base, with 10 bases remaining between them. The CDR3 is made up of 14 amino acids. The authors made TCR cDNA by 5'RACE template switching, adding a universal primer site and UMIs. TCRdb passed the 5' RACE reads through MiXCR, listing each CDR3 protein once. The sample includes approximately 550,000 distinct CDR3 sequences, less than 15% seen only once; the top ten take more than 13%. This clonotype has ten or more counts.

This specimen consisted of PBMCs, obtained on the day of the yellow fever booster vaccination. The chain employs TRBV18 and TRBJ1-5; D uncertain. This clonotype was obtained from a man aged 25-45 years who received the YFV17D yellow fever vaccine. The CDR3 reads CASSLTESNQPQHF. The CDR3 region has the DNA TGTGCCAGCTCGTTGACGGAAAGCAATCAGCCCCAGCATTTT.